These 6 T cell receptor beta chains came from one sample sequenced in a study of cytomegalovirus exposure and HLA in healthy donors. PCR was performed using 60 Vbeta and 13 Jbeta primers. Assay: immunoSEQ multiplex PCR; the TCRdb copy retains only in-frame clones and omits some. The sample holds roughly 100,000 clones, roughly three quarters seen once. Material: PBMCs. All receptors derive from a male donor in good health and CMV-seronegative.

CDR3 in DNA: TGTGCCAGCAGCGTAGCTACAGGGCTTAGCTCCGGGGCCAACGTCCTGACTTTC. Translation: CASSVATGLSSGANVLTF. The chain recombines TRBV9 with TRBJ2-6, with a weak D call TRBD1 (6 bases). Germline CDR1 reads SGDLS; CDR2 reads YYNGEE. The CDR3 is made up of 18 amino acids. V was shortened by 0 bases and J by 4 bases, with 17 bases between the two germline ends.

This clone has just one count. The chain carries TRBV19 and TRBJ2-7, with 8 bases that match TRBD2. Trimming cost V 7 bases and J 3 bases; bases outside gene matches: 14. The length of the CDR3 is 16 residues. Germline CDR1 reads LNHDA; CDR2 reads SQIVND (reference sequence). CDR3 loop: CASTPRGKLAGYEQYF. DNA of the CDR3: TGTGCCAGTACCCCCCGGGGGAAGCTAGCGGGCTACGAGCAGTACTTC.

The V and J genes are TRBV29-1 and TRBJ2-7, with a weak D call TRBD1 (5 bases). V dropped 5 bases and J dropped 6 bases, with 14 bases sitting between them. The CDR3 runs 12 residues. Germline V CDR1 and CDR2: SQVTM, ANQGSEA. CDR3 DNA: TGCAGCGTTTTGGGGCAGGCTCTCGAGCAGTACTTC. It is translated as CSVLGQALEQYF.

The chain combines TRBV7-9 with TRBJ1-1; D call uncertain. This CDR3 contains 13 residues. Germline V gives CDR1 SEHNR, CDR2 FQNEAQ (reference sequence). Deletions cut 4 bases from V and 11 bases from J, with 17 bases between. CDR3 coding DNA: TGTGCCAGCAGCTCCGCGGGCGGACCTCGGGCTTTCTTT. It is translated as CASSSAGGPRAFF.

The chain has TRBV28 and TRBJ1-1, with no clear D. V dropped 5 bases and J dropped 6 bases, with 19 bases sitting between them. Germline loops: CDR1 MDHEN, CDR2 SYDVKM. The CDR3 contains 15 residues. Written as DNA, the CDR3 is TGTGCCAGCAGTAGAGGTGGTCTTGTGAAGGCTGAAGCTTTCTTT. Residues: CASSRGGLVKAEAFF.

J is TRBJ2-1 and V is TRBV19, with a weak D call TRBD2 (6 bases). The CDR3 extends over 15 amino acids. Germline V CDR1 and CDR2: LNHDA, SQIVND (reference sequence). The V end lost 7 bases, the J end lost 0 bases, and 13 bases lay between the germline ends. The CDR3 sequence is CASNLPGSSYNEQFF. In nucleotides, the CDR3 is TGTGCCAGTAATCTTCCCGGGAGCTCCTACAATGAGCAGTTCTTC.